This T cell receptor (beta chain) is drawn from a study of identical twins. TCRdb recomputed calls from the 5' RACE reads with MiXCR, one row per CDR3 protein. Of hundreds of thousands of distinct CDR3 sequences detected, 8% to 9.5% appear once; the ten largest clones hold approximately 6.5%. At least ten counts were recorded for this clonotype. Its antigen remains unknown. Overall study findings and caveats: Partial confounding of zero-insertion analyses by invariant MAIT and iNKT cells was possible. Out-of-frame alpha sequences that twins shared showed excess low generation probability.

The sample was also reused in another study, on yellow fever vaccine responses in identical twins.

The specimen was CD8+ T cells sorted from blood. The clonotype originates from a woman younger than 30 in good health.

The CDR3 reads CASSEPDSYEQYF. The CDR3 DNA is TGTGCCAGCAGTGAACCGGACAGCTACGAGCAGTACTTC. This chain links TRBV2 with TRBJ2-7; perhaps TRBD1 as D (6 bases). Looked up from germline, CDR1 is SNHLY and CDR2 is FYNNEI. V was cut by 2 bases and J by 3 bases, with 8 bases left in between. The CDR3 is 13 amino acids.